The subject of this entry is one T cell receptor (beta chain). This entry is derived from a study of blood T cell repertoires in COVID-19. As for the study in general: Specimens from acute and convalescent COVID-19 originated in the United States, Italy and Spain. From T cells, B-cell-depleted T cells, or PBMCs came the material, which was cDNA or gDNA.

Study processing details: How many nucleated cells were present was estimated from reference gene primer amplification. Libraries were prepared by immunoSEQ multiplex PCR; TCRdb keeps only in-frame clonotypes and omits some of them. V and J calls and clone size come straight from that table; D and trimming were deduced from the DNA. The sample shows 70,000 to 80,000 clones, around 84% of them seen only once. Material for sequencing was peripheral blood. The receptor comes from a human donor in a cohort sampled during active COVID-19.

CDR3 coding DNA: TGCGCCAGCAGCTTCGGACAGTCGTACACAGATACGCAGTATTTT. Translation gives CASSFGQSYTDTQYF. The chain is built from TRBV5-1 and TRBJ2-3; D is perhaps TRBD1 (6 bases). This CDR3 spans 15 amino acids. Germline V CDR1 and CDR2: SGHRS, YFSETQ. Trimming took off 2 bases at V and 2 bases at J, with 12 bases between the two ends.